The 31 T cell receptor beta chains listed next were all sequenced from one sample in a study of immune evolution from preneoplasia to lung adenocarcinoma. TCRdb keeps only in-frame clones here, not all; method: immunoSEQ multiplex PCR. Of tens of thousands of clones in the sample, roughly 80% were seen once. Sequencing was done on a sample of FFPE invasive lung adenocarcinoma tissue. These receptors originate from a person in their sixties with lung adenocarcinoma.

The chain recombines TRBV5-1 with TRBJ2-3, with D tentatively TRBD1 or TRBD2 (5 bases each). Trimming pared 3 bases from V and 0 bases from J, leaving 11 bases between. This CDR3 comprises 15 residues. Looked up from germline, CDR1 is SGHRS and CDR2 is YFSETQ. CDR3 protein: CASSSGSYSTDTQYF. The CDR3, as DNA: TGCGCCAGCAGCTCAGGGAGCTATAGCACAGATACGCAGTATTTT.

The chain couples TRBV4-1 to TRBJ2-3, with 9 bases matching TRBD2. J lost 3 bases, V lost 2 bases, and 6 bases had no gene match. Per the germline V gene, CDR1 is MGHRA and CDR2 is YSYEKL. The CDR3 is 16 amino acids. The CDR3 sequence is CASSQRVAGVTDTQYF. In nucleotides, the CDR3 is TGCGCCAGCAGCCAACGGGTAGCGGGAGTTACAGATACGCAGTATTTT.

The CDR3 spells CASSLGGTGEEKLFF. The CDR3 DNA is TGCGCCAGCAGCTTGGGGGGGACAGGGGAGGAAAAACTGTTTTTT. The chain uses TRBV5-1 and TRBJ1-4; the match to TRBD1 covers 10 bases. The germline gives CDR1 SGHRS, CDR2 YFSETQ. The CDR3 length is 15 residues. The V and J ends lost 0 bases and 8 bases, in that order; junction bases with no gene match: 4. The variable domain in full, with the rest retrieved from reference TRBV5-1 and TRBJ1-4, is KAGVTQTPRYLIKTRGQQVTLSCSPISGHRSVSWYQQTPGQGLQFLFEYFSETQRNKGNFPGRFSGRQFSNSRSEMNVSTLELGDSALYLCASSLGGTGEEKLFFGSGTQLSVL.

The V call is TRBV21-1, the J call TRBJ2-5; the DNA was not used to check the table's D call, TRBD2. TRBV21-1 is classified as a pseudogene. This CDR3 has 16 residues. CDR3 sequence reads: CASRIAGGGGQETQYF. The CDR3 coding sequence is TGTGCCAGCAGAATAGCGGGAGGGGGTGGCCAAGAGACCCAGTACTTC.

This clone appeared a single time. The chain links TRBV9 to TRBJ2-3, with 7 bases matching TRBD1. V lost 6 bases, J lost 2 bases, and 9 bases stayed unmatched. CDR3 size: 15 residues. Germline values: CDR1 SGDLS, CDR2 YYNGEE. The DNA for the CDR3 is TGTGCCAGCAACCAGGGGGTTTATAACACAGATACGCAGTATTTT. It encodes CASNQGVYNTDTQYF.

This clone was seen more than once but under ten times. The CDR3 here is CASSVTTGVGYGYTF. CDR3 bases: TGTGCCAGCAGCGTAACAACAGGGGTCGGCTATGGCTACACCTTC. The gene calls are TRBV7-8 and TRBJ1-2, with TRBD1 matching 7 bases. The germline V gene has CDR1 SGHVS and CDR2 FQNEAQ. The CDR3 length is 15 residues. V trimming: 5 bases; J trimming: 4 bases; junction bases outside the gene matches: 10. The full variable domain, completed using reference TRBV7-8 and TRBJ1-2, is GAGVSQSPRYKVAKRGQDVALRCDPISGHVSLFWYQQALGQGPEFLTYFQNEAQLDKSGLPSDRFFAERPEGSVSTLKIQRTQQEDSAVYLCASSVTTGVGYGYTFGSGTRLTVV.

This chain uses TRBV19 with TRBJ2-2; D perhaps matches TRBD2 (6 bases). Trimming took off 6 bases at V and 0 bases at J, with 8 bases between the two ends. The V gene's germline CDR1 is LNHDA and CDR2 SQIVND (reference sequence). The CDR3 consists of 14 residues. The DNA for the CDR3 is TGTGCCAGTAGGGGGGGTCCGAACACCGGGGAGCTGTTTTTT. It codes for CASRGGPNTGELFF.

The rearrangement uses TRBV4-3 and TRBJ2-2; 8 nucleotides align to TRBD2. The CDR3 totals 16 residues. With 1 base clipped from V and 6 bases from J, the junction kept 7 bases outside the gene matches. Germline loops: CDR1 LGHNA, CDR2 YSLEER. The CDR3 sequence: CASSQVPTGGPGELFF. DNA for the CDR3: TGCGCCAGCAGCCAAGTCCCAACGGGAGGGCCCGGGGAGCTGTTTTTT.

The chain recombines TRBV18 with TRBJ2-7; D may match TRBD1 or TRBD2 (5 bases each). CDR1 and CDR2 from the germline V gene are KGHSH and LQKENI. Trimming removed 0 bases at V and 7 bases at J, with 7 bases between. CDR3 size: 12 residues. The CDR3 loop reads CASSPPRGEQYF. The CDR3 coding sequence is TGTGCCAGCTCACCACCGAGGGGAGAGCAGTACTTC. Full variable domain (outside the CDR3, taken from reference TRBV18 and TRBJ2-7): NAGVMQNPRHLVRRRGQEARLRCSPMKGHSHVYWYRQLPEEGLKFMVYLQKENIIDESGMPKERFSAEFPKEGPSILRIQQVVRGDSAAYFCASSPPRGEQYFGPGTRLTVT.

V gene TRBV5-1 combines with J gene TRBJ2-7; 11 nucleotides line up with TRBD2. The germline gives CDR1 SGHRS, CDR2 YFSETQ. V trimming: 4 bases; J trimming: 0 bases; junction bases outside the gene matches: 9. The CDR3 is 17 residues long. Here the CDR3 DNA reads TGCGCCAGCAGCGCCGGGACTAGCGGTTCGAGCTCCTACGAGCAGTACTTC. It codes for CASSAGTSGSSSYEQYF.

The table lists this clone with a few counts. The CDR3 sequence: CASSDSQEGQNQFF. DNA of the CDR3: TGTGCCAGCAGTGACTCCCAGGAGGGACAAAACCAGTTCTTC. V usage is TRBV6-4 and J usage is TRBJ2-1; D is tentatively TRBD1 or TRBD2 (6 bases each). The CDR3 is 14 residues long. Trimming removed 0 bases at V and 13 bases at J, with 16 bases between. The germline CDR1 and CDR2 sequences are MRHNA and SNTAGT.

The gene calls are TRBV25-1 and TRBJ2-3, with a tentative D call TRBD2 (6 bases). The CDR3 length is 15 residues. Germline CDR1 MGHDK, CDR2 SYGVNS. Deletions cut 4 bases from V and 0 bases from J, with 11 bases between. The CDR3 nucleotides are TGTGCCAGCAGTGTCTGGGGAGGTAGCACAGATACGCAGTATTTT. It yields the protein CASSVWGGSTDTQYF.

V gene TRBV2 combines with J gene TRBJ1-3; D remains ambiguous. The length of the CDR3 is 14 residues. Germline CDR1 and CDR2: SNHLY and FYNNEI. V lost 6 bases to trimming and J lost 2 bases, with 11 bases between them. The CDR3 DNA reads TGTGCCAGCAGGGACGGAGTCCCTGGAAACACCATATATTTT. Translating it yields CASRDGVPGNTIYF.

This rearrangement joins TRBV7-2 to TRBJ2-1; TRBD2 is a possible D gene (6 bases). Germline V gene sequence: CDR1 SGHTA, CDR2 FQGNSA. The CDR3 consists of 14 residues. V dropped 5 bases and J dropped 8 bases, with 16 bases sitting between them. Written as DNA, the CDR3 is TGTGCCAGCAGCCCCACGGGAGCTAGGGATGAGCAGTTCTTC. It specifies CASSPTGARDEQFF.

The chain employs TRBV6-4 and TRBJ2-2; the match to TRBD2 covers 12 bases. This CDR3 contains 15 residues. Germline V CDR1 and CDR2: MRHNA, SNTAGT. The V and J ends lost 4 bases and 3 bases, in that order; junction bases with no gene match: 0. CDR3 amino acids: CASSGLAGDTGELFF. CDR3 coding DNA: TGTGCCAGCAGTGGACTAGCGGGAGACACCGGGGAGCTGTTTTTT.

The chain joins TRBV5-1 to TRBJ1-3; unclear D gene. There are 15 residues in the CDR3. Germline CDR1 is SGHRS and CDR2 is YFSETQ. V lost 3 bases, J lost 4 bases, and 14 bases lay in between. In DNA, the CDR3 is TGCGCCAGCAGCTGGGGTATCGGCTTCGGAAACACCATATATTTT. Translating it yields CASSWGIGFGNTIYF.

The gene calls are TRBV19 and TRBJ2-2; 9 bases line up with TRBD1. This CDR3 has 18 residues. Germline V CDR1 and CDR2: LNHDA, SQIVND (reference sequence). Unmatched junction bases numbered 11, after V lost 5 bases and J lost 1 base. CDR3 DNA: TGTGCCAGTAGTGTTGGACAGGGGCGAACTGGGAACACCGGGGAGCTGTTTTTT. Encoded protein: CASSVGQGRTGNTGELFF.

The chain recombines TRBV6-1 with TRBJ2-5; D call uncertain. Germline V gene lookup returns CDR1 MNHNS and CDR2 SASEGT. V was shortened by 4 bases and J by 4 bases, with 10 bases between the two germline ends. The CDR3 sequence is 13 residues long. The CDR3 DNA sequence: TGTGCCAGCAGTGGGAGAAGGGTAGAGACCCAGTACTTC. This sequence encodes CASSGRRVETQYF.

The genes are TRBV6-1 and TRBJ2-1, with 12 nucleotides matching TRBD2. Looked up from germline, CDR1 is MNHNS and CDR2 is SASEGT. The V segment lost 4 bases and the J segment 6 bases; nucleotides outside the gene matches: 10. The CDR3 totals 17 residues. The CDR3 sequence: CASSGGTSGPNPNEQFF. In DNA form, the CDR3 reads TGTGCCAGCAGTGGGGGGACTAGCGGGCCTAACCCCAATGAGCAGTTCTTC.

The chain joins TRBV15 to TRBJ2-7; possibly TRBD2 for D (5 bases). The CDR3 is made up of 15 amino acids. Deletions cut 1 base from V and 4 bases from J, with 14 bases between. Germline loops: CDR1 LNHNV, CDR2 YYDKDF (reference sequence). CDR3 protein: CATSRGGFGVYEQYF. Here the CDR3 DNA reads TGTGCCACCAGCAGAGGAGGGTTTGGGGTTTACGAGCAGTACTTC.

This clone was seen a few times. This chain joins TRBV30 and TRBJ1-3; no definite D call. This CDR3 has 12 amino acids. Deletions cut 3 bases from V and 5 bases from J, with 8 bases between. CDR1 and CDR2 (germline): GTSNPN, SVGIG (reference sequence). CDR3 residues: CAWSLARNTIYF. As DNA, the CDR3 is TGTGCCTGGAGCCTCGCAAGAAACACCATATATTTT.

V is TRBV5-6 and J is TRBJ2-1, with 9 bases identical to TRBD2. The CDR3 has 15 residues. The J segment lost 6 bases and the V segment lost 5 bases, leaving 9 bases of the junction unmatched. CDR1 and CDR2 from the germline V gene are SGHDT and YYEEEE. The CDR3 DNA reads TGTGCCAGCAGTGCCGGGACTAGCCTTCTCAATGAGCAGTTCTTC. It encodes CASSAGTSLLNEQFF.

This clone has just a few counts. CDR3 in DNA: TGTGCCAGCAGCAGGACAGGGGCGGGCCAAGAGACCCAGTACTTC. Its translation is CASSRTGAGQETQYF. The chain uses TRBV11-2 and TRBJ2-5; 9 bases line up with TRBD1. CDR3 length: 15 residues. V lost 5 bases and J lost 1; bases outside the gene matches: 5. CDR1 and CDR2 (germline): SGHAT, FQNNGV.

The rearrangement links TRBV19 to TRBJ2-7, with D hard to call. CDR1 LNHDA and CDR2 SQIVND come from the germline V gene (reference sequence). The V and J ends lost 4 bases and 7 bases respectively, with 14 bases between them. CDR3 length: 13 residues. CDR3 sequence: CASSNSRTTEQYF. The CDR3 DNA reads TGTGCCAGTAGTAACTCCCGGACCACTGAGCAGTACTTC.

The chain employs TRBV5-1 and TRBJ2-3; D is unresolved. The CDR3 loop spans 13 amino acids. Trimming removed 0 bases at V and 2 bases at J, with 4 bases between. The germline CDR1 and CDR2 sequences are SGHRS and YFSETQ. The DNA of the CDR3 is TGCGCCAGCAGCTTGGTGCCCACAGATACGCAGTATTTT. It yields the protein CASSLVPTDTQYF.

The V and J genes are TRBV6-5 and TRBJ1-1; perhaps TRBD1 as D (6 bases). Between the trimmed V and J ends, which lost 6 bases and 6 bases, there was a span of 14 bases. The germline V gene has CDR1 MNHEY and CDR2 SVGAGI. The CDR3 is made up of 13 amino acids. CDR3: CASRFAGVPEAFF. DNA for the CDR3: TGTGCCAGCAGATTTGCAGGGGTCCCTGAAGCTTTCTTT.

This sequence joins TRBV27 and TRBJ2-7, with 8 bases that match TRBD1. The CDR3 is 14 amino acids. The junction had 7 bases not matched to a gene; V was cut back by 3 bases and J by 6 bases. The V gene's germline CDR1 is MNHEY and CDR2 SMNVEV (reference sequence). CDR3 region: CASSFRGQYGEQYF. DNA for the CDR3: TGTGCCAGCAGTTTCAGGGGGCAGTATGGCGAGCAGTACTTC.

This sequence joins TRBV19 and TRBJ1-2, with 7 bases matching TRBD1. The CDR3 is 13 amino acids. The germline gives CDR1 LNHDA, CDR2 SQIVND (reference sequence). Trimming removed 6 bases from V and 3 bases from J; junction bases left unmatched: 4. CDR3 in DNA: TGTGCCAGTAGAGGGGGACAGTACTATGGCTACACCTTC. This gives the protein CASRGGQYYGYTF.

This chain joins TRBV27 and TRBJ1-5; D perhaps matches TRBD1 (6 bases). V gave up 6 bases and J gave up 1 base, with 13 bases separating them. The V gene's germline CDR1 is MNHEY and CDR2 SMNVEV (reference sequence). The length of the CDR3 is 15 residues. The CDR3 DNA sequence: TGTGCCAGCAGGTTTGGGGGCGCGAGCAATCAGCCCCAGCATTTT. As protein: CASRFGGASNQPQHF.

The chain links TRBV28 to TRBJ2-4, with D uncertain. CDR3 size: 15 residues. V was trimmed by 3 bases and J by 0 bases, leaving 9 bases between them. The V gene's germline CDR1 is MDHEN and CDR2 SYDVKM. The CDR3 is CASSFRFLAKNIQYF. CDR3 nucleotide sequence: TGTGCCAGCAGTTTCAGATTCCTAGCCAAAAACATTCAGTACTTC.

The chain links TRBV7-2 to TRBJ2-1, with TRBD2 as a possible D gene (5 bases). The germline V gene has CDR1 SGHTA and CDR2 FQGNSA. Trimming shortened V by 4 bases and J by 5 bases, and 15 bases separated the two germline ends. The CDR3 is made up of 15 amino acids. Here the CDR3 DNA reads TGTGCCAGCAGCTCCTCCAGGACTTCCGACAATGAGCAGTTCTTC. This codes for CASSSSRTSDNEQFF.